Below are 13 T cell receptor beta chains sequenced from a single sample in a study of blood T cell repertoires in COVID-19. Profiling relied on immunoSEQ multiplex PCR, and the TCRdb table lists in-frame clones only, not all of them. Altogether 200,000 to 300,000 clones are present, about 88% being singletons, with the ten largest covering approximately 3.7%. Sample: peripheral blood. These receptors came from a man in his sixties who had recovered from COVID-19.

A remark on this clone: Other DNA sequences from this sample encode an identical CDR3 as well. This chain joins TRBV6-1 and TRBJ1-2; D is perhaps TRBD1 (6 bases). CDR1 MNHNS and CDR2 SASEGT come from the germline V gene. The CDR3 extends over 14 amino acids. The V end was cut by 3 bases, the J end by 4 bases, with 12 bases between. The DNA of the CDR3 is TGTGCCAGCAGTGAGGGTACAGGGCTCTATGGCTACACCTTC. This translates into CASSEGTGLYGYTF.

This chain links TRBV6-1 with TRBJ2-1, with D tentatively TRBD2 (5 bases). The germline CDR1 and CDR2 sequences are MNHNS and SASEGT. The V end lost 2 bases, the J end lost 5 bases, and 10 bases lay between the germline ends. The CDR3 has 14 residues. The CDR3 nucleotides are TGTGCCAGCAGTGAACAGCGGACGAACAATGAGCAGTTCTTC. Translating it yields CASSEQRTNNEQFF.

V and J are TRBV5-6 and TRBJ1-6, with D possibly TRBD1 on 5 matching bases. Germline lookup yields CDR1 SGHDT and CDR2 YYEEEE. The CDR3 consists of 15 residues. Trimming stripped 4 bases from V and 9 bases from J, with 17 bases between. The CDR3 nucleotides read TGTGCCAGCAGCCGATGGGGGGGACTCCTTTCACCCCTCCACTTT. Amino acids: CASSRWGGLLSPLHF.

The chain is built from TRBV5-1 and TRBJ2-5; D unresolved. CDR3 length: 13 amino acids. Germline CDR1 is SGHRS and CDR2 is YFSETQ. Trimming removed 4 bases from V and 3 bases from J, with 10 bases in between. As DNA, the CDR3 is TGCGCCAGCAGCCTCCCAGGTGAAGAGACCCAGTACTTC. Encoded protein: CASSLPGEETQYF.

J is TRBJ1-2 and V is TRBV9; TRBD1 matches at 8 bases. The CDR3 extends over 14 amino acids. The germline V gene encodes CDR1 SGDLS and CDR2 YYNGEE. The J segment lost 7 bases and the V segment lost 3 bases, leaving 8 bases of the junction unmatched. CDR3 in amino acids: CASSALQGAAGYTF. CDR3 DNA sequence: TGTGCCAGCAGCGCCCTCCAGGGGGCGGCTGGCTACACCTTC.

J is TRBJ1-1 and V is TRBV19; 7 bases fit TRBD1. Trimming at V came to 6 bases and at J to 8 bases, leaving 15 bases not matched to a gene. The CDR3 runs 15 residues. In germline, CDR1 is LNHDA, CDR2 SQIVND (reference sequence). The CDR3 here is CASRTHTGVLAEAFF. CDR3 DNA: TGTGCCAGTAGGACCCATACAGGGGTCCTGGCCGAAGCTTTCTTT.

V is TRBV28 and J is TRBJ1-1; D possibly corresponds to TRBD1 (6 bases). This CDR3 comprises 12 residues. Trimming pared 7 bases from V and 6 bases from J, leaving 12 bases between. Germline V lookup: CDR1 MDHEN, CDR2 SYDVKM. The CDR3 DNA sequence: TGTGCCAGCATGGGGGCTGTGGCTGAAGCTTTCTTT. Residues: CASMGAVAEAFF.

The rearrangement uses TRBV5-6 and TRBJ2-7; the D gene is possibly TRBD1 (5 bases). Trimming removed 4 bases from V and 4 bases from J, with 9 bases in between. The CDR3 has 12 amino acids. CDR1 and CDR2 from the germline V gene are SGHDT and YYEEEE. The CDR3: CASSPGSYEQYF. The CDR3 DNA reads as TGTGCCAGCAGCCCAGGGTCGTACGAGCAGTACTTC.

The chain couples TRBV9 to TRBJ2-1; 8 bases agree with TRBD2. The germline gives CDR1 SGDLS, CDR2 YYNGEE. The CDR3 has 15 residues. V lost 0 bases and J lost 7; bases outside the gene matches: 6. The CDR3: CASSVAGGVLNEQFF. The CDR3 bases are TGTGCCAGCAGCGTAGCGGGGGGGGTCCTTAATGAGCAGTTCTTC.

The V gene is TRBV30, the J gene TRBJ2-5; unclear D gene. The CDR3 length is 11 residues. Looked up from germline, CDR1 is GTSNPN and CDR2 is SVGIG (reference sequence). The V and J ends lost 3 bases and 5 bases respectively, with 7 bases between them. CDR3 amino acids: CAWSVSETQYF. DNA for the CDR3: TGTGCCTGGAGCGTCTCGGAGACCCAGTACTTC. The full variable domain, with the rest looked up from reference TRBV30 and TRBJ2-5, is SQTIHQWPATLVQPVGSPLSLECTVEGTSNPNLYWYRQAAGRGLQLLFYSVGIGQISSEVPQNLSASRPQDRQFILSSKKLLLSDSGFYLCAWSVSETQYFGPGTRLLVL.

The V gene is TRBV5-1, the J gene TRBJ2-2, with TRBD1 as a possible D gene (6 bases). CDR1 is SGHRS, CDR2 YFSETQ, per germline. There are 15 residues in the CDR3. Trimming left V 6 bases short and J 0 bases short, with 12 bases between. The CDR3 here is CASKPGTPNTGELFF. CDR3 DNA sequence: TGCGCCAGCAAACCCGGGACACCGAACACCGGGGAGCTGTTTTTT.

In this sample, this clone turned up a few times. DNA of the CDR3: TGTGCCACCAGTGACCAAACTAGCGGGAGGTCACAGAGTACGCAGTATTTT. It codes for CATSDQTSGRSQSTQYF. This chain uses TRBV24-1 with TRBJ2-3, with TRBD2 matching 12 bases. V shed 4 bases, J shed 8 bases, and the junction held 12 bases outside the gene matches. This CDR3 has 17 amino acids. From germline, CDR1 is KGHDR and CDR2 SFDVKD.

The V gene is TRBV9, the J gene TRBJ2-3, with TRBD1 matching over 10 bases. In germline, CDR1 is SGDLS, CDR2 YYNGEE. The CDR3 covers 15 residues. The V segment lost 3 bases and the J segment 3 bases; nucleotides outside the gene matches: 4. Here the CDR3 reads CASSARTGGTDTQYF. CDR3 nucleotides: TGTGCCAGCAGCGCGAGGACAGGGGGTACAGATACGCAGTATTTT. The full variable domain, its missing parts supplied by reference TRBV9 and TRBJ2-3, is DSGVTQTPKHLITATGQRVTLRCSPRSGDLSVYWYQQSLDQGLQFLIQYYNGEERAKGNILERFSAQQFPDLHSELNLSSLELGDSALYFCASSARTGGTDTQYFGPGTRLTVL.